The clone carrying this T cell receptor (beta chain) was observed at least ten times. One entry per CDR3 protein results from TCRdb running MiXCR on the 5' RACE reads. The data hold more than 50,000 distinct CDR3 sequences, with approximately 3.1% observed a single time. This sample stems from a study of neurological immune-mediated disorders. This CDR3 is 16 amino acids long. Germline CDR1 is SGHDT and CDR2 is YYEEEE. After removal of 4 bases from V and 4 bases from J, the junction contained 8 bases not matched to a gene. The sequence was obtained from a woman aged 55 to 70 with multiple sclerosis. The chain recombines TRBV5-6 with TRBJ1-4, with 9 bases fitting TRBD1. The specimen was PBMCs. CDR3 coding DNA: TGTGCCAGCAGCCCCGACAGGGGGACCGTTAATGAAAAACTGTTTTTT. Its protein product is CASSPDRGTVNEKLFF.